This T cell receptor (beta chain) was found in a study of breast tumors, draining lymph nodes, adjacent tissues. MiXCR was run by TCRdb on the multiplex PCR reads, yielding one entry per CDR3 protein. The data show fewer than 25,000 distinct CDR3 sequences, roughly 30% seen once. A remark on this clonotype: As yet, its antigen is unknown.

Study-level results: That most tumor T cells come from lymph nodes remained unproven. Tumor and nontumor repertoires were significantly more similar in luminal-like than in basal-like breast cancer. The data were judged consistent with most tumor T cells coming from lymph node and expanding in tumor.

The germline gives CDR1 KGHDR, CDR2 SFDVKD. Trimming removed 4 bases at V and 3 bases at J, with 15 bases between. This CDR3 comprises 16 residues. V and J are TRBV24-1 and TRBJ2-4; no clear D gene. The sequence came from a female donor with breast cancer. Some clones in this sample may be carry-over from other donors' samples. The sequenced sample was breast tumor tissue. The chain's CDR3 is CATSDPWTDGKNIQYF. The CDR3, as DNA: TGTGCCACCAGTGACCCCTGGACGGACGGCAAAAACATTCAGTACTTC.